The 2 T cell receptor beta chains given below trace back to one sample, sequenced in a study of cytomegalovirus exposure and HLA in healthy donors. Vbeta (60) and Jbeta (13) primers were used in the PCR. Sequenced by immunoSEQ multiplex PCR; TCRdb stores in-frame clones only, minus some. The specimen's table records 80,000 to 95,000 clones. The sequencing input was PBMCs. The receptors originated from a woman aged 30 to 39 in good health and CMV-seronegative.

The genes are TRBV30 and TRBJ2-1; TRBD1 might be the D (6 bases). Per the germline V gene, CDR1 is GTSNPN and CDR2 is SVGIG (reference sequence). The CDR3 sequence is 13 residues long. V lost 4 bases, J lost 4 bases, and 11 bases lay in between. The CDR3: CAWTLGGYNEQFF. As DNA, the CDR3 is TGTGCCTGGACCCTAGGGGGATACAATGAGCAGTTCTTC.

J is TRBJ2-7 and V is TRBV30; D remains ambiguous. The CDR3 has 13 residues. V lost 7 bases, J lost 2 bases, and 15 bases lay in between. Germline V gene lookup returns CDR1 GTSNPN and CDR2 SVGIG (reference sequence). The CDR3 DNA follows: TGTGCCTCTGGATCCTGGCAGGCCTACGAGCAGTACTTC. Residues: CASGSWQAYEQYF.